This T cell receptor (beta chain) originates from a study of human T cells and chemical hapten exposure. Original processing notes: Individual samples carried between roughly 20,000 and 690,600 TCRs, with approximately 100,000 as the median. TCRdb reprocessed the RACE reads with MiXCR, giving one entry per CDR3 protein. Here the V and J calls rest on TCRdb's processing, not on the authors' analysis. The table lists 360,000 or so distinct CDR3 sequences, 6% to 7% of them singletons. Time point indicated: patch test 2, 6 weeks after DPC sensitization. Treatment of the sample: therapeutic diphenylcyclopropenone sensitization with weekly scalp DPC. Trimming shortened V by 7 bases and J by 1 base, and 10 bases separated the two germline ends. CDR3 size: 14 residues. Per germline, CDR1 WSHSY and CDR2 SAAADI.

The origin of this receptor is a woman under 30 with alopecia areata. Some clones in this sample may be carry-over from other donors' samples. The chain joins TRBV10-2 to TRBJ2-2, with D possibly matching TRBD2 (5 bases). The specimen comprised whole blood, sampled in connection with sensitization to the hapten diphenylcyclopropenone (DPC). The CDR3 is CASTGRENTGELFF. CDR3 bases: TGCGCCAGCACCGGCCGGGAGAACACCGGGGAGCTGTTTTTT.